The rows below give T cell receptor beta chains drawn from one sample of a study of control samples from healthy donors and cancer patients. Repertoires were generated with immunoSEQ multiplex PCR, while TCRdb's copy carries only in-frame clones and drops some. The sample has 250,000 to 300,000 clones, about four fifths seen once; the top ten hold less than 15%. What was sequenced was PBMCs. The source is an older woman with lung cancer. The CDR3 runs from the conserved cysteine through the conserved F or W. The D gene is left open where the match is weak. Expanded clones get a size class; other rows say once, few or many, or leave the size out.

abundance	v_gene	j_gene	d_gene	CDR3aa	CDR3nt
NA	TRBV7-9	TRBJ2-7	TRBD2	CASSLGELAKSYEQYF	TGTGCCAGCAGCTTAGGGGAACTAGCGAAGTCCTACGAGCAGTACTTC
NA	TRBV20-1	TRBJ2-1	NA	CSASFAGLNSYNEQFF	TGCAGTGCTAGTTTTGCCGGCCTAAACTCCTACAATGAGCAGTTCTTC
NA	TRBV6-5	TRBJ2-1	TRBD2	CASSKAGLAGREQFF	TGTGCCAGCAGTAAGGCGGGACTAGCAGGTCGTGAGCAGTTCTTC
NA	TRBV3-1/TRBV3-2	TRBJ2-5	TRBD2	CASSFGLAGGETQYF	TGTGCCAGCAGCTTCGGACTAGCGGGGGGGGAGACCCAGTACTTC
once	TRBV9	TRBJ1-2	NA	CASSVLSVGAGRGYTF	TGTGCCAGCAGCGTCCTGTCAGTTGGGGCCGGACGTGGCTACACCTTC
NA	TRBV18	TRBJ2-3	TRBD2	CASSPGGGTDTQYF	TGTGCCAGCTCACCAGGGGGGGGCACAGATACGCAGTATTTT
NA	TRBV11-2	TRBJ2-5	NA	CASSLQPQETQYF	TGTGCCAGCAGCCTGCAACCCCAAGAGACCCAGTACTTC
NA	TRBV5-8	TRBJ2-7	NA	CASFEGYF	TGTGCCAGCTTTGAGGGGTACTTC
NA	TRBV19	TRBJ1-2	NA	CASSISRGYGYTF	TGTGCCAGTAGTATTTCCAGAGGCTATGGCTACACCTTC
NA	TRBV5-1	TRBJ1-4	NA	CASSQGPGNEKLFF	TGCGCCAGCAGCCAGGGACCTGGTAATGAAAAACTGTTTTTT
NA	TRBV7-9	TRBJ2-2	NA	CASSLDPGILLTGELFF	TGTGCCAGCAGCTTAGATCCAGGGATTCTCCTCACCGGGGAGCTGTTTTTT
once	TRBV30	TRBJ2-5	NA	CAWSVTRETQYF	TGTGCCTGGAGTGTAACTCGAGAGACCCAGTACTTC
once	TRBV9	TRBJ2-2	TRBD2	CASSVVGRAGELFF	TGTGCCAGCAGCGTAGTAGGGAGGGCCGGGGAGCTGTTTTTT
NA	TRBV9	TRBJ2-1	NA	CASSVEPLQEEGEQFF	TGTGCCAGCAGCGTAGAACCATTGCAAGAGGAGGGTGAGCAGTTCTTC
NA	TRBV15	TRBJ2-3	NA	CATSRNVRTQYF	TGTGCCACCAGCCGCAACGTCCGTACGCAGTATTTT
NA	TRBV2	TRBJ2-7	NA	CASSADNSYEQYF	TGTGCCAGCAGTGCGGACAACTCCTACGAGCAGTACTTC
NA	TRBV4-1	TRBJ2-1	NA	CASSQDPTNHGMIF	TGCGCCAGCAGCCAAGATCCAACCAATCACGGGATGATCTTC
NA	TRBV7-2	TRBJ2-5	NA	CASSRGGEETQYF	TGTGCCAGCAGCCGAGGCGGAGAAGAGACCCAGTACTTC
NA	TRBV28	TRBJ2-5	NA	CASSLPGRETQYF	TGTGCCAGCAGTTTACCAGGGCGAGAGACCCAGTACTTC
NA	TRBV18	TRBJ1-2	NA	CASSPGVEAYGYTF	TGTGCCAGCTCACCAGGGGTCGAGGCCTATGGCTACACCTTC
NA	TRBV3-1/TRBV3-2	TRBJ1-1	NA	CASSQGRGTEAFF	TGTGCCAGCAGCCAGGGACGAGGAACTGAAGCTTTCTTT
NA	TRBV7-9	TRBJ1-1	NA	CASSFEGTQAFF	TGTGCCAGCAGCTTTGAAGGGACTCAAGCTTTCTTT
once	TRBV6-5	TRBJ1-2	NA	CASRPSVDYGYTF	TGTGCCAGCAGGCCCTCGGTAGACTATGGCTACACCTTC
NA	TRBV5-1	TRBJ1-2	TRBD1	CASSQGGPGYGYTF	TGCGCCAGCAGCCAGGGGGGACCTGGCTATGGCTACACCTTC
NA	TRBV2	TRBJ2-3	NA	CASSYADTQYF	TGTGCCAGCAGTTACGCGGATACGCAGTATTTT
NA	TRBV7-3	TRBJ2-2	NA	CASSPVAQINTGELFF	TGTGCCAGCAGCCCCGTCGCTCAGATTAACACCGGGGAGCTGTTTTTT
NA	TRBV30	TRBJ2-7	NA	CAWKRGGEQYF	TGTGCCTGGAAACGAGGGGGCGAGCAGTACTTC
NA	TRBV18	TRBJ1-6	NA	CASSPQGLNYNSPLHF	TGTGCCAGCTCACCCCAGGGACTGAACTATAATTCACCCCTCCACTTT
NA	TRBV2	TRBJ2-1	NA	CASSERTREQFF	TGTGCCAGCAGTGAACGAACTAGGGAGCAGTTCTTC
many	TRBV7-9	TRBJ1-2	TRBD1	CASSRETGGYIDGYTF	TGTGCCAGCAGCCGAGAGACAGGGGGCTATATTGATGGCTACACCTTC
NA	TRBV6-5	TRBJ2-7	TRBD2	CASSSSGGGSEQYF	TGTGCCAGCAGTTCTAGCGGGGGCGGGTCCGAGCAGTACTTC
NA	TRBV6-5	TRBJ1-5	NA	CASSVIWDNQPQHF	TGTGCCAGCTCGGTAATCTGGGACAATCAGCCCCAGCATTTT
NA	TRBV16	TRBJ2-1	NA	CATGSYNEQFF	TGTGCCACTGGATCCTACAATGAGCAGTTCTTC
NA	TRBV5-1	TRBJ1-5	NA	CASSLTPNSNQPQHF	TGCGCCAGCAGCTTAACCCCCAATAGCAATCAGCCCCAGCATTTT
NA	TRBV28	TRBJ2-7	NA	CASGDRRHYEQYF	TGTGCCAGCGGTGACAGGCGGCACTACGAGCAGTACTTC
NA	TRBV11-2	TRBJ1-6	NA	CASSLYRDNSPLHF	TGTGCCAGCAGCTTATACAGGGATAATTCACCCCTCCACTTT
NA	TRBV7-3	TRBJ2-1	TRBD2	CASSPQAGAYNEQFF	TGTGCCAGCAGCCCCCAAGCGGGAGCCTACAATGAGCAGTTCTTC
few	TRBV20-1	TRBJ2-7	NA	CSASQNYEQYF	TGCAGTGCTAGTCAAAACTACGAGCAGTACTTC
NA	TRBV5-1	TRBJ2-5	NA	CASSLGSETQYF	TGCGCCAGCAGCTTGGGGTCAGAGACCCAGTACTTC
NA	TRBV12-3/TRBV12-4	TRBJ1-4	NA	CASSFNEKLFF	TGTGCCAGCAGCTTTAATGAAAAACTGTTTTTT
NA	TRBV2	TRBJ2-3	NA	CASSPYSQGTTQYF	TGTGCCAGCAGCCCCTATAGCCAGGGTACGACGCAGTATTTT
once	TRBV19	TRBJ1-1	NA	CASRPLMNTEAFF	TGTGCCAGTAGGCCTCTCATGAACACTGAAGCTTTCTTT
NA	TRBV7-8	TRBJ2-5	NA	CASSLALGREETQYF	TGTGCCAGCAGCTTAGCGCTCGGCAGAGAAGAGACCCAGTACTTC
NA	TRBV2	TRBJ1-2	NA	CASSEGQAYGYTF	TGTGCCAGCAGTGAAGGGCAGGCCTATGGCTACACCTTC
few	TRBV28	TRBJ2-7	NA	CASTSGTAGEQYF	TGTGCCAGCACCTCAGGGACCGCTGGGGAGCAGTACTTC
NA	TRBV6-5	TRBJ2-7	TRBD2	CASSYGKPSGGYEQYF	TGTGCCAGCAGTTACGGGAAGCCTAGCGGGGGCTACGAGCAGTACTTC
few	TRBV2	TRBJ2-3	TRBD2	CASSELAGGGDTQYF	TGTGCCAGCAGTGAACTAGCGGGGGGCGGGGATACGCAGTATTTT
NA	TRBV12-3/TRBV12-4	TRBJ2-5	NA	CASSSRGGETQYF	TGTGCCAGCAGTTCGCGGGGTGGGGAGACCCAGTACTTC
NA	TRBV24-1	TRBJ2-6	NA	CATSDSRLVSGANVLTF	TGTGCCACCAGTGATTCGCGACTAGTCTCTGGGGCCAACGTCCTGACTTTC
NA	TRBV25-1	TRBJ2-7	NA	CASSEEVGLRYEQYF	TGTGCCAGCAGTGAAGAGGTGGGGTTGAGATACGAGCAGTACTTC
NA	TRBV6-5	TRBJ2-1	NA	CASSLAYIPSREQFF	TGTGCCAGCAGTTTGGCATACATCCCATCTCGTGAGCAGTTCTTC
few	TRBV5-1	TRBJ2-7	NA	CASSLDLSSYEQYF	TGCGCCAGCAGCTTGGACCTGAGCTCCTACGAGCAGTACTTC
NA	TRBV6-5	TRBJ1-1	TRBD1	CASSRDRTNTEAFF	TGTGCCAGCAGCCGGGACAGGACTAACACTGAAGCTTTCTTT
NA	TRBV3-1/TRBV3-2	TRBJ1-5	NA	CASSPRPYSNQPQHF	TGTGCCAGCAGCCCCCGGCCCTATAGCAATCAGCCCCAGCATTTT
NA	TRBV6-6	TRBJ1-1	NA	CASSYGDTNTEAFF	TGTGCCAGCAGTTACGGGGATACGAACACTGAAGCTTTCTTT
NA	TRBV24-1	TRBJ2-6	NA	CATSDHRDSGANVLTF	TGTGCCACCAGTGATCACAGGGACTCTGGGGCCAACGTCCTGACTTTC